This T cell receptor beta chain was obtained from a study of T cell changes during pregnancy in multiple sclerosis (dated by TCRdb to about 2019). General notes on the study: The study looked at changes in the T cell repertoire across pregnancy in women with multiple sclerosis.

About this clone: The antigen it recognizes is unknown. There are no base qualities to consult, and no much larger clone falls within one base.

The CDR3 holds 15 amino acids from the cysteine to the phenylalanine. Left in the record is the CDR3 DNA by itself, 45 bases read in frame from the first base. From V the trimming removes 2 bases and from J it removes 5 bases, while the gene matches leave 8 bases of the junction unaccounted for. The germline V gene gives CDR1 as MGHDK and CDR2 as SYGVNS. The library was obtained by the immunoSEQ multiplex PCR assay. In its TCRdb copy, this immuneACCESS table keeps in-frame sequences only and misses some clones. Where compared with another copy, unresolved V genes explain less than half of these, and the others have no known cause. Here the sample has tens of thousands of clones; nearly 90% occur a single time. About 0.57% of the sample goes to the ten largest clones.

The sequence links TRBV25-1 to TRBJ2-7; 8 central bases correspond to TRBD1. This clonotype was sampled from a female donor with multiple sclerosis, enrolled in a pregnancy study. The specimen was CD4+ T cells from peripheral blood mononuclear cells, collected in the second trimester of pregnancy. The CDR3 in this case is CASSEGAGGLDEQYF. The sequenced DNA: TGTGCCAGCAGTGAAGGGGCAGGGGGCTTGGACGAGCAGTACTTC.